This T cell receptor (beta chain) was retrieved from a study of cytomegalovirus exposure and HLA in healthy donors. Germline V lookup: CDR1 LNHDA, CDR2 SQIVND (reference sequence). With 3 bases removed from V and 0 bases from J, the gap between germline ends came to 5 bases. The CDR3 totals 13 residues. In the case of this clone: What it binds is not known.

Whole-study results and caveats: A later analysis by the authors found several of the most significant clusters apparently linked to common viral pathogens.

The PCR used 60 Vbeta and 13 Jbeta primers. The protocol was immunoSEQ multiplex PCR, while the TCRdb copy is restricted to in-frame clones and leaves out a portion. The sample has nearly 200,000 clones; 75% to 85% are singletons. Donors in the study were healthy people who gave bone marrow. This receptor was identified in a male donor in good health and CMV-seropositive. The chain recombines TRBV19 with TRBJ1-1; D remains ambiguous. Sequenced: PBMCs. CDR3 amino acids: CASSITVNTEAFF. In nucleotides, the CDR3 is TGTGCCAGTAGTATTACAGTGAACACTGAAGCTTTCTTT.